This T cell receptor beta chain was recovered during a study of T-cell memory formation after mild COVID-19. Points from the study as a whole: A second wave of clones peaked on day 37, and their SARS-CoV-2 specificity went unconfirmed. The CD4+ clones that contracted clustered mainly within CM and EM, and the CD8+ clones concentrated in EMRA. Some clones that responded turned up in pre-infection memory, which suggests that cross-reactive memory joined in.

Concerning this clonotype: Its matching antigen is unknown.

V lost 0 bases and J lost 5; bases outside the gene matches: 17. Germline lookup yields CDR1 DFQATT and CDR2 SNEGSKA (reference sequence). This CDR3 has 19 residues. Constant-segment primers and 5'RACE yielded cDNA libraries for TCR alpha and TCR beta, each carrying sample barcodes and UMIs. TCRdb analysed the 5' RACE reads with MiXCR anew, one entry per CDR3 protein. Counted here are 450,000 to 650,000 distinct CDR3 sequences, 20% occurring once; the ten biggest clones make up roughly an eighth. The sequenced sample was PBMCs or a T cell subset sorted from them (not recorded which). This TCR derives from an adult woman who had mild COVID-19 (a few samples of this study predate the infection). Cell type and time point are not known. The chain recombines TRBV20-1 with TRBJ1-3, with 9 nucleotides matching TRBD1. The CDR3 nucleotides read TGCAGTGCTAGAGATTACGGTAACAGGGGGCTGCTGGCCCGAAACACCATATATTTT. It codes for CSARDYGNRGLLARNTIYF.